One sample yielded the 21 T cell receptor beta chains listed below, sequenced in a study of OX40 agonist ivuxolimab in advanced cancers. The protocol was immunoSEQ multiplex PCR, while the TCRdb copy is restricted to in-frame clones and leaves out a portion. The profile covers about 77,000 clones, with 65% to 85% appearing a single time and approximately 4.5% taken by the ten largest. The starting material was CD4+ or CD8+ T cells sorted from blood, obtained in a trial of the OX40 agonist ivuxolimab. The source is an adult with an advanced solid tumor such as melanoma, head and neck, liver or kidney cancer.

This sequence joins TRBV6-5 and TRBJ2-5; D remains ambiguous. There are 11 residues in the CDR3. Trimming stripped 3 bases from V and 5 bases from J, with 4 bases between. Germline V gene lookup returns CDR1 MNHEY and CDR2 SVGAGI. The CDR3 nucleotides read TGTGCCAGCAGTTATGCGGAGACCCAGTACTTC. This codes for CASSYAETQYF.

This clone was counted between two and nine times. The genes are TRBV18 and TRBJ2-7; no definite D call. The V gene's germline CDR1 is KGHSH and CDR2 LQKENI. V lost 2 bases and J 7 bases, leaving 6 bases between the germline ends. This CDR3 has 11 amino acids. The CDR3 bases are TGTGCCAGCTCACCAGAGAGGGAGCAGTACTTC. Residues: CASSPEREQYF. Full variable domain (rest looked up from reference TRBV18 and TRBJ2-7): NAGVMQNPRHLVRRRGQEARLRCSPMKGHSHVYWYRQLPEEGLKFMVYLQKENIIDESGMPKERFSAEFPKEGPSILRIQQVVRGDSAAYFCASSPEREQYFGPGTRLTVT.

Notes on this clone: One end of the junction fails to match germline, which may point to a read error. The rearrangement links TRBV6-1 to TRBJ1-3, with TRBD1 identical over 9 bases. Germline CDR1 MNHNS, CDR2 SASEGT. The CDR3 length is 15 residues. This chain's CDR3 is CASREGQGKWNTIYF. CDR3 sequence (DNA): TGTGCCAGCAGAGAAGGACAGGGGAAATGGAACACCATATATTTT.

The chain uses TRBV18 and TRBJ2-3; possibly TRBD2 for D (5 bases). The V gene lost 3 bases and the J gene lost 2 bases, with 9 bases spanning the gap. CDR3 length equals 14 residues. Germline V CDR1 and CDR2: KGHSH, LQKENI. Here the CDR3 DNA reads TGTGCCAGCTCACCTGAGACTAACACAGATACGCAGTATTTT. It translates to CASSPETNTDTQYF.

The gene calls are TRBV11-2 and TRBJ1-1; D may be TRBD1 (6 bases). The V end lost 5 bases, the J end lost 4 bases, and 14 bases lay between the germline ends. Germline V gene sequence: CDR1 SGHAT, CDR2 FQNNGV. The CDR3 contains 14 residues. CDR3 in DNA: TGTGCCAGCAGCACGAACAGGGTGGGCACTGAAGCTTTCTTT. Protein: CASSTNRVGTEAFF.

The chain recombines TRBV4-3 with TRBJ2-4, with TRBD1 identical over 7 bases. The V and J ends lost 0 bases and 3 bases, in that order; junction bases with no gene match: 20. From germline, CDR1 is LGHNA and CDR2 YSLEER. This CDR3 has 21 amino acids. CDR3 nucleotide sequence: TGCGCCAGCAGCCAAGATGTTGTAGGGGGCGTGTTGGTAGATTTCAAAAACATTCAGTACTTC. It yields the protein CASSQDVVGGVLVDFKNIQYF.

The chain combines TRBV6-1 with TRBJ1-2; D call uncertain. The CDR3 runs 12 residues. The V gene's germline CDR1 is MNHNS and CDR2 SASEGT. Trimming took 6 bases from V and 3 from J, leaving 8 bases between them. CDR3 in amino acids: CASRAVDYGYTF. CDR3 sequence (DNA): TGTGCCAGCAGAGCGGTCGACTATGGCTACACCTTC.

The chain joins TRBV28 to TRBJ1-5; no clear D. The V gene's germline CDR1 is MDHEN and CDR2 SYDVKM. Trimming left V 8 bases short and J 7 bases short, with 6 bases between. There are 10 residues in the CDR3. CDR3 in amino acids: CASDKQPQHF. In DNA, the CDR3 is TGTGCCAGCGATAAGCAGCCCCAGCATTTT.

The chain joins TRBV11-1 to TRBJ2-3; D unresolved. The CDR3 has 12 amino acids. V was clipped by 1 base and J by 6 bases, with 5 bases between them. The germline gives CDR1 SGHAT, CDR2 FQDESV (reference sequence). The CDR3 DNA reads TGTGCCAGCAGCTTAGATTTGGATACGCAGTATTTT. It translates to CASSLDLDTQYF.

The rearrangement joins TRBV19 to TRBJ2-4; 7 nucleotides line up with TRBD1. Trimming took 6 bases from V and 6 from J; bases not matched to a gene: 14. The CDR3 covers 16 residues. Germline V CDR1 and CDR2: LNHDA, SQIVND (reference sequence). In DNA form, the CDR3 reads TGTGCCAGTAGGCCCCAGTGGACAGGCCTCGGAAACATTCAGTACTTC. Protein product: CASRPQWTGLGNIQYF.

The chain is built from TRBV25-1 and TRBJ2-5; 7 bases are shared with TRBD2. Germline V gene sequence: CDR1 MGHDK, CDR2 SYGVNS. V was clipped by 2 bases and J by 3 bases; unmatched bases: 6. The length of the CDR3 is 15 residues. CDR3 region: CASSEGAGKKETQYF. CDR3 sequence (DNA): TGTGCCAGCAGTGAAGGAGCGGGAAAAAAAGAGACCCAGTACTTC.

Here the CDR3 reads CASSPGQGKGETQYF. The CDR3 DNA follows: TGTGCCAGCTCACCGGGACAGGGTAAAGGAGAGACCCAGTACTTC. The chain carries TRBV18 and TRBJ2-5; 9 bases match TRBD1. J gave up 4 bases and V 3 bases, and 6 bases lay outside the gene matches. The germline gives CDR1 KGHSH, CDR2 LQKENI. This CDR3 is 15 amino acids long.

The genes are TRBV2 and TRBJ1-5, with D possibly matching TRBD1 (6 bases). CDR3 length: 15 residues. The V end lost 6 bases, the J end lost 1 base, and 13 bases lay between the germline ends. The germline gives CDR1 SNHLY, CDR2 FYNNEI. In DNA form, the CDR3 reads TGTGCCAGCAGGTATGACAGGACGAGCAATCAGCCCCAGCATTTT. This gives the protein CASRYDRTSNQPQHF.

CDR3 residues: CSHPLRGADTQYF. The CDR3 DNA reads as TGCAGCCATCCCCTCCGGGGTGCAGATACGCAGTATTTT. The chain recombines TRBV29-1 with TRBJ2-3, with D perhaps TRBD2 (5 bases). V gave up 8 bases and J gave up 4 bases, with 16 bases separating them. Germline-derived CDR1 and CDR2 are SQVTM and ANQGSEA. The CDR3 length is 13 residues.

This clone was observed at least ten times. The chain recombines TRBV25-1 with TRBJ1-3, with 8 bases aligning to TRBD1. Germline loops: CDR1 MGHDK, CDR2 SYGVNS. The CDR3 has 17 amino acids. Trimming removed 2 bases from V and 0 bases from J; junction bases left unmatched: 6. The CDR3 nucleotides read TGTGCCAGCAGTGAAGCGGGCAGGGGGCTCTCTGGAAACACCATATATTTT. Its protein product is CASSEAGRGLSGNTIYF.

The chain links TRBV5-4 to TRBJ2-7, with D possibly matching TRBD2 (6 bases). CDR3 length: 15 residues. CDR1 is SGHNT, CDR2 YYREEE, per germline (reference sequence). The V gene lost 0 bases and the J gene lost 3 bases, with 13 bases spanning the gap. CDR3 in DNA: TGTGCCAGCAGCTTGGGTCGGGGGTTTCGCTACGAGCAGTACTTC. Its translation is CASSLGRGFRYEQYF.

This clone was observed many times. The CDR3 protein is CASSIMRGNQPQHF. DNA for the CDR3: TGTGCCAGTAGTATTATGAGGGGCAATCAGCCCCAGCATTTT. The chain is built from TRBV19 and TRBJ1-5; D is unclear. The ends were cut back, 3 bases at V and 2 bases at J, with 8 bases in the middle. Germline values: CDR1 LNHDA, CDR2 SQIVND (reference sequence). CDR3 length: 14 residues.

V usage is TRBV5-1 and J usage is TRBJ2-3, with TRBD1 as a possible D gene (5 bases). CDR1 and CDR2 from the germline V gene are SGHRS and YFSETQ. V lost 0 bases, J lost 4 bases, and 9 bases lay in between. The CDR3 runs to 14 residues. CDR3 sequence: CASSLGGWSDTQYF. CDR3 bases: TGCGCCAGCAGCTTGGGGGGCTGGTCAGATACGCAGTATTTT. Looking up the rest from reference TRBV5-1 and TRBJ2-3 gives the full variable domain: KAGVTQTPRYLIKTRGQQVTLSCSPISGHRSVSWYQQTPGQGLQFLFEYFSETQRNKGNFPGRFSGRQFSNSRSEMNVSTLELGDSALYLCASSLGGWSDTQYFGPGTRLTVL.

The rearrangement joins TRBV2 to TRBJ1-5; 7 bases align to TRBD1. Trimming took 6 bases from V and 4 from J; bases not matched to a gene: 9. The CDR3 is 15 residues long. CDR1 SNHLY and CDR2 FYNNEI come from the germline V gene. The CDR3 sequence: CASSAGTARNQPQHF. The CDR3 DNA is TGTGCCAGCAGCGCTGGGACAGCCCGAAATCAGCCCCAGCATTTT.

The chain couples TRBV4-1 to TRBJ1-1; D is undetermined. In germline, CDR1 is MGHRA, CDR2 YSYEKL. CDR3 length equals 12 residues. Trimming pared 3 bases from V and 1 base from J, leaving 3 bases between. CDR3 nucleotides: TGCGCCAGCAGCCACAGGAACACTGAAGCTTTCTTT. It encodes CASSHRNTEAFF.

The J gene is TRBJ1-1, the V gene TRBV19; D might be TRBD1 (5 bases). The germline V and J ends were trimmed by 8 bases and 4 bases, with 11 bases remaining between them. Germline V gives CDR1 LNHDA, CDR2 SQIVND (reference sequence). This CDR3 is 12 amino acids long. This chain's CDR3 is CASSGETTEAFF. CDR3 DNA sequence: TGTGCCAGTTCGGGGGAGACCACTGAAGCTTTCTTT. The full variable domain, in which reference TRBV19 and TRBJ1-1 provide the parts outside the CDR3, is DGGITQSPKYLFRKEGQNVTLSCEQNLNHDAMYWYRQDPGQGLRLIYYSQIVNDFQKGDIAEGYSVSREKKESFPLTVTSAQKNPTAFYLCASSGETTEAFFGQGTRLTVV.